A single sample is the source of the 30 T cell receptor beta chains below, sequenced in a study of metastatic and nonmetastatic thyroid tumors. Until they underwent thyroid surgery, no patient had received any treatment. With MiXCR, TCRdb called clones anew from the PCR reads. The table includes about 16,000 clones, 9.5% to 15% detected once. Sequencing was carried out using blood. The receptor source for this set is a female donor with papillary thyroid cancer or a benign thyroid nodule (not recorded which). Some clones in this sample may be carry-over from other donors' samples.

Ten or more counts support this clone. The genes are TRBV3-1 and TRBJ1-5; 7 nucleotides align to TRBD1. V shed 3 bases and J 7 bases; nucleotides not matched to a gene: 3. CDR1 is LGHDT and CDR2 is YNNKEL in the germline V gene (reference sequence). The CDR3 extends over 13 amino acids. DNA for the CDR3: TGTGCCAGCAGCCAGACAGGGAAGCAGCCCCAGCATTTT. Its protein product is CASSQTGKQPQHF.

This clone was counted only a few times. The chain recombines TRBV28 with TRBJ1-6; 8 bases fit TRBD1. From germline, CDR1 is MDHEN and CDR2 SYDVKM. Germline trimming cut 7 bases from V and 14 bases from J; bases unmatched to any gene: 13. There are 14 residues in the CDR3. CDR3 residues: CASTRTGIFLALHF. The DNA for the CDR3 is TGTGCCAGCACCCGGACAGGGATTTTCTTGGCCCTCCACTTT.

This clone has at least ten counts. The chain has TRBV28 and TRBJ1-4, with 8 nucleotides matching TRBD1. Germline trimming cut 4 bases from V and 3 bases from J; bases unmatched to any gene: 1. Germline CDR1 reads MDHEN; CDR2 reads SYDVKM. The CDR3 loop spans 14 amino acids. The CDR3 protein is CASSSGQANEKLFF. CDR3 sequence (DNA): TGTGCCAGCAGTTCGGGACAGGCTAATGAAAAACTGTTTTTT. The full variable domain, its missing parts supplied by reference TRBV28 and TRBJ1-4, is DVKVTQSSRYLVKRTGEKVFLECVQDMDHENMFWYRQDPGLGLRLIYFSYDVKMKEKGDIPEGYSVSREKKERFSLILESASTNQTSMYLCASSSGQANEKLFFGSGTQLSVL.

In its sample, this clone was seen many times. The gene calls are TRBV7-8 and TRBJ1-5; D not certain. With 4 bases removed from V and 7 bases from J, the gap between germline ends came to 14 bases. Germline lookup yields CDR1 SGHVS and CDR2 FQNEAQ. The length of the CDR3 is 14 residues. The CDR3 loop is CASSSAYEGQPQHF. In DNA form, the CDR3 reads TGTGCCAGCAGCTCAGCATACGAGGGACAGCCCCAGCATTTT.

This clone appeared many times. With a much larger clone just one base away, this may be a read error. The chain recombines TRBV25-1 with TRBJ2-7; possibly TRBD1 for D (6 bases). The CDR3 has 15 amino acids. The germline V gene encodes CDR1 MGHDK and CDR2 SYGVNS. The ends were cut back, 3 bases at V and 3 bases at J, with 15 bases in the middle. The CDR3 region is CASSDPGAGDYEQYF. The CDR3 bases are TGTGCCAGCAGTGACCCCGGGGCAGGGGACTACGAGCAGTACTTC.

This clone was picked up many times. CDR3 sequence reads: CASSPPATRNTIYF. The CDR3 DNA reads TGTGCCAGCTCACCACCGGCAACCAGAAACACCATATATTTT. The chain is built from TRBV18 and TRBJ1-3; no clear D. The ends were cut back, 0 bases at V and 5 bases at J, with 8 bases in the middle. The CDR3 has 14 residues. Germline CDR1 is KGHSH and CDR2 is LQKENI.

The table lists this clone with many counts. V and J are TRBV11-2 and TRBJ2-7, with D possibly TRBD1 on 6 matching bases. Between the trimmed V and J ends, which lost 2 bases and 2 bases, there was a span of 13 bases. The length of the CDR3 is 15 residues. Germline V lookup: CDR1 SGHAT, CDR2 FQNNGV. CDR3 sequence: CASSLRGRRTYEQYF. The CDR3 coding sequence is TGTGCCAGCAGCTTAAGGGGGAGACGGACCTACGAGCAGTACTTC.

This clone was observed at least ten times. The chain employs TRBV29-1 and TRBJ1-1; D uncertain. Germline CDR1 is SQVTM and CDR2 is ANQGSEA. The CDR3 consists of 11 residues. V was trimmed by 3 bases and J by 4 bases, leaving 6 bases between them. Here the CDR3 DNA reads TGCAGCGTTGATGGAGCCACTGAAGCTTTCTTT. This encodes CSVDGATEAFF.

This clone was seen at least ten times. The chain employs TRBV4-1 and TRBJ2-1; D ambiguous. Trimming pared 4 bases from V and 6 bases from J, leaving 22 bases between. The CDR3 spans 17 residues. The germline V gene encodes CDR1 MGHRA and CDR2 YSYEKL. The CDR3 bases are TGCGCCAGCAGCCCTATGCGACTTGCGGCGTGGAGCAATGAGCAGTTCTTC. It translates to CASSPMRLAAWSNEQFF.

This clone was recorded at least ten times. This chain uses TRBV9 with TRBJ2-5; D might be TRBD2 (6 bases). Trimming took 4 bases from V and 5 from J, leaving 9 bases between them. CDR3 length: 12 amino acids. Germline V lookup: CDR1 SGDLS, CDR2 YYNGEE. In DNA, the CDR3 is TGTGCCAGCAGCCGTGGGGGGGAGACCCAGTACTTC. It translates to CASSRGGETQYF.

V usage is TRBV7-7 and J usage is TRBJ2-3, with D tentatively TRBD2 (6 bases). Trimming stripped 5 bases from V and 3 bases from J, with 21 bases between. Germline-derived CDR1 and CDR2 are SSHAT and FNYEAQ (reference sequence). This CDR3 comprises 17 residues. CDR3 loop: CASSRPTSWVWTDTQYF. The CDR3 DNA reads TGTGCCAGCAGCCGCCCCACTAGCTGGGTTTGGACAGATACGCAGTATTTT.

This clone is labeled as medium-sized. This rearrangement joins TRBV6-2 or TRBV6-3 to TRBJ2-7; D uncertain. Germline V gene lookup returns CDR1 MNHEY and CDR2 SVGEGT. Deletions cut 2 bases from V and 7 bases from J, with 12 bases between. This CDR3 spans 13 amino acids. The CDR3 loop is CASSYPTAVEQYF. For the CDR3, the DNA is TGTGCCAGCAGTTACCCCACGGCGGTTGAGCAGTACTTC.

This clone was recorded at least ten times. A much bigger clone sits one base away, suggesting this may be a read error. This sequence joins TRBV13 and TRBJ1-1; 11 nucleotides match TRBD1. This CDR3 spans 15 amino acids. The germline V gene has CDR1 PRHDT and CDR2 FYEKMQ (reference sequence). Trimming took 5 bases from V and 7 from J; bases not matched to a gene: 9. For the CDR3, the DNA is TGTGCCAGCAGCCCATCCGGGACAGGGGGTAATGAAGCTTTCTTT. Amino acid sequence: CASSPSGTGGNEAFF.

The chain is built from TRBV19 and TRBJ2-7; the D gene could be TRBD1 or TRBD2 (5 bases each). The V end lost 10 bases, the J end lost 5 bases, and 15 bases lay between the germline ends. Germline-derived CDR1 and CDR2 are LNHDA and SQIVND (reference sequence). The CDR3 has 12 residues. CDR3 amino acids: CATRDRGNEQYF. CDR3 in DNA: TGTGCCACCAGGGACCGAGGCAACGAGCAGTACTTC. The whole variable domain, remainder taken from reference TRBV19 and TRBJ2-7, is DGGITQSPKYLFRKEGQNVTLSCEQNLNHDAMYWYRQDPGQGLRLIYYSQIVNDFQKGDIAEGYSVSREKKESFPLTVTSAQKNPTAFYLCATRDRGNEQYFGPGTRLTVT.

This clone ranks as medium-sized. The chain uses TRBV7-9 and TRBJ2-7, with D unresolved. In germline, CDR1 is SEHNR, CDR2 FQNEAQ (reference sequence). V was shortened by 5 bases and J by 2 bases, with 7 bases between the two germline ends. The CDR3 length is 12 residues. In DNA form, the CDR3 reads TGTGCCAGCAGCCTCAGGCCCTACGAGCAGTACTTC. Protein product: CASSLRPYEQYF.

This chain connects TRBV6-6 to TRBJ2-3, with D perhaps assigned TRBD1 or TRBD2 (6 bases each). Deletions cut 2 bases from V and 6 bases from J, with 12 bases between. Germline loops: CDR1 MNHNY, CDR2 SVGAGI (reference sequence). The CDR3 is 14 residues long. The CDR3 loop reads CASSYGGLEDTQYF. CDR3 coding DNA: TGTGCCAGCAGTTACGGGGGGCTGGAGGATACGCAGTATTTT.

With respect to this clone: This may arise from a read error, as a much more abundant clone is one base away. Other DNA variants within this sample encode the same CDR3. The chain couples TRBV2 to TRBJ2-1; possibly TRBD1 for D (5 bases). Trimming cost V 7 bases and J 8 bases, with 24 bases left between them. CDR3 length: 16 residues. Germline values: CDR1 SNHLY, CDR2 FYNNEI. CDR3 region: CASTLQEVGGRDEQFF. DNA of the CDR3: TGTGCCAGCACCCTCCAAGAGGTAGGTGGCAGGGATGAGCAGTTCTTC.

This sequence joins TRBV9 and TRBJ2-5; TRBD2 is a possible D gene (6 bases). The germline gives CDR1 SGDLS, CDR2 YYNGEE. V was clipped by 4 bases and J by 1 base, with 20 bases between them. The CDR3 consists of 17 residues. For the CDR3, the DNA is TGTGCCAGCAGCCACTCGGGACTTTTAGCCACCCAAGAGACCCAGTACTTC. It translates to CASSHSGLLATQETQYF.

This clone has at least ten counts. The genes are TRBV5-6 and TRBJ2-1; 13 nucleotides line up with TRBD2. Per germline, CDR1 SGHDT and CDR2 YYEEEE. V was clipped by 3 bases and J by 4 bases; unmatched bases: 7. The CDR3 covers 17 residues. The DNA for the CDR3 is TGTGCCAGCAGCTCGACTAGCGGGGGGACACCTTACAATGAGCAGTTCTTC. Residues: CASSSTSGGTPYNEQFF.

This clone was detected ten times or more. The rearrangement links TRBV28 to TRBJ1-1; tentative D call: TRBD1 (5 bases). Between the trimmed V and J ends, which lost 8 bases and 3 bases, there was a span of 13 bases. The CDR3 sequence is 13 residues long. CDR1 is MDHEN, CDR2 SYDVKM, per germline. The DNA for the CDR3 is TGTGCCAGCCCGGGGCGCGGGGACACTGAAGCTTTCTTT. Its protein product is CASPGRGDTEAFF.

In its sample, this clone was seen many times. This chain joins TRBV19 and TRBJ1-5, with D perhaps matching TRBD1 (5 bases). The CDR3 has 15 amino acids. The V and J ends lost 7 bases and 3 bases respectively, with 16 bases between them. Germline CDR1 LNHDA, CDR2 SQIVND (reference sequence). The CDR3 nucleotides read TGTGCCAGTATAAGCGGACAATACGACAATCAGCCCCAGCATTTT. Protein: CASISGQYDNQPQHF.

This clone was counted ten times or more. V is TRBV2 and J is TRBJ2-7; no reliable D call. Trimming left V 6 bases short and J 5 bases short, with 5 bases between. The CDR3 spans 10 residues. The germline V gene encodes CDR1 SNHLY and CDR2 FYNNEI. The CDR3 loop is CASRRNEQYF. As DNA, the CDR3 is TGTGCCAGCAGGAGGAACGAGCAGTACTTC. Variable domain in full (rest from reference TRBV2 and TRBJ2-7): EPEVTQTPSHQVTQMGQEVILRCVPISNHLYFYWYRQILGQKVEFLVSFYNNEISEKSEIFDDQFSVERPDGSNFTLKIRSTKLEDSAMYFCASRRNEQYFGPGTRLTVT.

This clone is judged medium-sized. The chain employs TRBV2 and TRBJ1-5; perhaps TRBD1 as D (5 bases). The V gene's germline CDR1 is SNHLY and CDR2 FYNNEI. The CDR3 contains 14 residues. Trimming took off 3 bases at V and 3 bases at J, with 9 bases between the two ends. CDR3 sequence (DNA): TGTGCCAGCAGTGATAGCAGGGCCAATCAGCCCCAGCATTTT. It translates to CASSDSRANQPQHF.

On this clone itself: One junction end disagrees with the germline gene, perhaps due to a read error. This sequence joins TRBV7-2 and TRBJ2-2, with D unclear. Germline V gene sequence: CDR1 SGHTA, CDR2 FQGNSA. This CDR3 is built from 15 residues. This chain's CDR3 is CASSRSVTNTVELFF. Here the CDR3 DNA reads TGTGCCAGCAGCCGTTCGGTCACCAACACCGTGGAGCTGTTTTTT.

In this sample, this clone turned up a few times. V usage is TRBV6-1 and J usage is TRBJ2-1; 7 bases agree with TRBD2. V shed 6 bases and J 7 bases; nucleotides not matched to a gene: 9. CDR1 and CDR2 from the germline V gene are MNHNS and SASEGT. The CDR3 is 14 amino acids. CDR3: CASSLGGRGNEQFF. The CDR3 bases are TGTGCCAGCAGCCTCGGAGGGCGGGGGAATGAGCAGTTCTTC.

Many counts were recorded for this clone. CDR3 coding DNA: TGCAGTGGGGGTGCGGGGGACTACAATGAGCAGTTCTTC. Amino acids: CSGGAGDYNEQFF. V is TRBV20-1 and J is TRBJ2-1, with TRBD2 matching over 7 bases. Germline CDR1 and CDR2: DFQATT and SNEGSKA (reference sequence). V was pared by 7 bases and J by 3 bases, with 6 bases of the junction left unmatched. CDR3 length equals 13 residues.

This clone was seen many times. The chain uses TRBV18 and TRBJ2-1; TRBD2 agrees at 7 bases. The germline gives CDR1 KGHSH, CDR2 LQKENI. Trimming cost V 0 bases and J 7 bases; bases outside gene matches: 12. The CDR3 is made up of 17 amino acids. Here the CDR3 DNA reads TGTGCCAGCTCACCACCCGGGTCTGCGGGAGAATATAATGAGCAGTTCTTC. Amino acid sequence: CASSPPGSAGEYNEQFF.

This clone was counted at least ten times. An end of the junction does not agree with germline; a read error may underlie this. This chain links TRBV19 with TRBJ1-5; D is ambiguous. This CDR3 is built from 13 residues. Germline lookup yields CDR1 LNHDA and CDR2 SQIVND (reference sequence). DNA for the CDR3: TGTGCCAGTAGTACCGGGCCAACTCAGGCCCAGCATTTT. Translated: CASSTGPTQAQHF. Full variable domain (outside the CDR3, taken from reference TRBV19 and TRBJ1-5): DGGITQSPKYLFRKEGQNVTLSCEQNLNHDAMYWYRQDPGQGLRLIYYSQIVNDFQKGDIAEGYSVSREKKESFPLTVTSAQKNPTAFYLCASSTGPTQAQHFGDGTRLSIL.

CDR3 protein: CASGAPTSGRDWKFF. The CDR3 nucleotides are TGTGCCAGCGGAGCCCCTACTAGCGGGAGGGACTGGAAGTTCTTC. V gene TRBV19 combines with J gene TRBJ2-1; 13 bases map to TRBD2. This CDR3 is built from 15 residues. With 9 bases clipped from V and 14 bases from J, the junction kept 16 bases outside the gene matches. CDR1 and CDR2 (germline): LNHDA, SQIVND (reference sequence).

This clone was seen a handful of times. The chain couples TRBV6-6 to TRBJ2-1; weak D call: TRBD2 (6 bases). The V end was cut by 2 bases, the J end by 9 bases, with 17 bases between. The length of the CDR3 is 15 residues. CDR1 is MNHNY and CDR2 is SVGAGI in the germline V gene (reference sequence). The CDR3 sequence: CASSYEGLRPGEQFF. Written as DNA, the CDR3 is TGTGCCAGCAGTTACGAGGGACTCCGGCCTGGTGAGCAGTTCTTC.